This TCR beta chain was recorded in a study of T cell responses to AZD1222 COVID-19 vaccine. Study-level background: Investigators merged groups given second doses at roughly 4 or roughly 12 weeks.

Clones were read by immunoSEQ multiplex PCR, and TCRdb kept only the in-frame ones, dropping some. The table has approximately 88,000 clones, approximately 80% seen once. V gave up 6 bases and J gave up 11 bases, with 11 bases separating them. This CDR3 has 11 amino acids. The sequenced sample was peripheral blood, obtained on day 0 of AZD1222 vaccination. The gene calls are TRBV12-3 or TRBV12-4 and TRBJ2-4; maybe TRBD2 (6 bases). The clonotype was recovered from an adult in good health. The DNA of the CDR3 is TGTGCCAGCAGGTGGGGGGACGTTCAGTACTTC. Translated: CASRWGDVQYF.